The T cell receptor beta chain under discussion was sequenced for a study of blood T cell repertoires in COVID-19. Study-wide context: In each case, the material was cDNA or gDNA derived from T cells, B-cell-depleted T cells, or PBMCs.

Using immunoSEQ multiplex PCR, the repertoire was profiled, and TCRdb retains in-frame clones only, with some absent. The sample lists about 180,000 clones, approximately 80% seen once, with roughly 14% in the top ten. The study recruited people aged 18 to 89 years across around 23 US areas. This CDR3 is 14 amino acids long. Trimming pared 5 bases from V and 5 bases from J, leaving 14 bases between. Germline V CDR1 and CDR2: LNHNV, YYDKDF (reference sequence). Sequencing was done on a sample of PBMCs or T cells enriched from blood (not recorded which). The clonotype was recovered from a man aged 55 to 70 who had been exposed to COVID-19. This chain connects TRBV15 to TRBJ2-3; a possible D gene is TRBD2 (5 bases). Written as DNA, the CDR3 is TGTGCCACCAGCGGGTCACAAGCGGTAGATACGCAGTATTTT. It yields the protein CATSGSQAVDTQYF.